This T cell receptor (beta chain) was sequenced during a study of OX40 agonist ivuxolimab in advanced cancers. The data were produced by immunoSEQ multiplex PCR, yet TCRdb's version contains in-frame clones alone and is incomplete. Of more than 75,000 clones listed, under 90% are singletons. Trimming removed 1 base at V and 0 bases at J, with 10 bases between. Germline CDR1 SNHLY, CDR2 FYNNEI. This CDR3 is 15 amino acids long. The sample holds one count of this clone. The chain couples TRBV2 to TRBJ2-7; no clear D. This receptor was identified in an adult with an advanced solid tumor such as melanoma, head and neck, liver or kidney cancer. The sample consisted of CD4+ or CD8+ T cells sorted from blood, taken in a trial of the OX40 agonist ivuxolimab. DNA of the CDR3: TGTGCCAGCAGTGAAGGGCAGTCGCCCTCCTACGAGCAGTACTTC. Translation: CASSEGQSPSYEQYF.